This paragraph reports one T cell receptor beta chain. Antigen specificity is unknown. The data stem from a study of PD-L1 blockade in urothelial cancer. Clones were sequenced by immunoSEQ multiplex PCR, and TCRdb holds only the in-frame ones, with some missing. This repertoire shows 46,000 or so clones, approximately 90% found once; its top ten account for about 8%. Study-wide results and caveats: Improved survival was predicted by pretreatment blood TCR clonality below the median.

The CDR3 sequence is 16 residues long. Per germline, CDR1 SEHNR and CDR2 FQNEAQ (reference sequence). Trimming took 5 bases from V and 2 from J, leaving 18 bases between them. The chain carries TRBV7-9 and TRBJ1-1; the D gene is possibly TRBD1 (5 bases). This receptor was identified in a man aged 60-69 years with urothelial cancer. The source material was PBMCs, sampled around atezolizumab (anti-PD-L1) treatment. The CDR3 here is CASSPGKGPRNTEAFF. The DNA of the CDR3 is TGTGCCAGCAGCCCTGGGAAGGGGCCGAGAAACACTGAAGCTTTCTTT.